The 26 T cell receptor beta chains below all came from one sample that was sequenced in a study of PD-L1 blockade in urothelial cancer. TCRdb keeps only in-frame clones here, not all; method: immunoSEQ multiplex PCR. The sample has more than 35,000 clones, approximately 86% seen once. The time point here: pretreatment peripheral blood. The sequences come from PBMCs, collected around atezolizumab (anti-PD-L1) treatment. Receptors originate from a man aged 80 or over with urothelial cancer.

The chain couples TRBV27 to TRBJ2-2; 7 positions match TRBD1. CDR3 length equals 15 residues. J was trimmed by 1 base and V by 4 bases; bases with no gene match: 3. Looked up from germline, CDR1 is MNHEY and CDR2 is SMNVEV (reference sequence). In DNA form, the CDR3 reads TGTGCCAGCAGTTCCTGGACAGGGAACACCGGGGAGCTGTTTTTT. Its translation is CASSSWTGNTGELFF.

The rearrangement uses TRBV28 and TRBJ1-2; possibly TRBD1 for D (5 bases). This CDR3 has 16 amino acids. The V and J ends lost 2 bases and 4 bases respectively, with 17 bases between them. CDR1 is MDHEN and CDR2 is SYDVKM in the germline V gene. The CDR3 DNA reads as TGTGCCAGCAGTTTAGGCGGCGGGGGAGGAAGCTATGGCTACACCTTC. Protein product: CASSLGGGGGSYGYTF.

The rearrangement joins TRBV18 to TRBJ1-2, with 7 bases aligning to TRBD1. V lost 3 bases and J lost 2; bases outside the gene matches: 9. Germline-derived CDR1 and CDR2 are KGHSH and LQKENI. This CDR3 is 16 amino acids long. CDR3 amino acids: CASSPTDRPLNYGYTF. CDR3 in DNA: TGTGCCAGCTCACCGACGGACAGGCCCCTAAACTATGGCTACACCTTC.

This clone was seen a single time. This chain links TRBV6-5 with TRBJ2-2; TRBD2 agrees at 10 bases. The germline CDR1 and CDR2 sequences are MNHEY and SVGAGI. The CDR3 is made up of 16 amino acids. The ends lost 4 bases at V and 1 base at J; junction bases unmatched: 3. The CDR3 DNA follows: TGTGCCAGCAGTTGGACTAGCGGTGAGAACACCGGGGAGCTGTTTTTT. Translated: CASSWTSGENTGELFF.

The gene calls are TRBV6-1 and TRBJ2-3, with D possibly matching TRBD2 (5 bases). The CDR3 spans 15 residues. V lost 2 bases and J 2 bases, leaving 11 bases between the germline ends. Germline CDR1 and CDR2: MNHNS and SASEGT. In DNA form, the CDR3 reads TGTGCCAGCAGTGAAAGGAAAGGACTCACAGATACGCAGTATTTT. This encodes CASSERKGLTDTQYF.

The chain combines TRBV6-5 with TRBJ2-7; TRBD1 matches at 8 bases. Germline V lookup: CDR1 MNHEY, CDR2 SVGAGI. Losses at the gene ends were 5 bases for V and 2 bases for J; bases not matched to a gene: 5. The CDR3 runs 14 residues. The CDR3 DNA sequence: TGTGCCAGCAGTCCCCCAGGGGGCACCTACGAGCAGTACTTC. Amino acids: CASSPPGGTYEQYF.

CDR3 residues: CASTLRSAAGEAGANVLTF. The CDR3 coding sequence is TGTGCCAGCACCCTCAGGTCGGCAGCCGGGGAGGCTGGGGCCAACGTCCTGACTTTC. The chain links TRBV7-2 to TRBJ2-6; D might be TRBD2 (6 bases). The V gene's germline CDR1 is SGHTA and CDR2 FQGNSA. The germline V and J ends were trimmed by 7 bases and 2 bases, with 24 bases remaining between them. The length of the CDR3 is 19 residues.

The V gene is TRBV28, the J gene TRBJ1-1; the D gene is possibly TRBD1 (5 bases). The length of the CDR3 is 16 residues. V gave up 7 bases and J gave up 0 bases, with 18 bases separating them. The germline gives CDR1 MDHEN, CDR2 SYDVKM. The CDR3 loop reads CASTTGSTALNTEAFF. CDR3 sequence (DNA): TGTGCCAGCACGACCGGATCGACAGCCCTGAACACTGAAGCTTTCTTT.

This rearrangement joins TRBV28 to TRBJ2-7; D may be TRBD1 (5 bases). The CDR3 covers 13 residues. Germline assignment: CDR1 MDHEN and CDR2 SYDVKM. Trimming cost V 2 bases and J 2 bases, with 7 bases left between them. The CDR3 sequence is CASSLRGPYEQYF. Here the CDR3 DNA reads TGTGCCAGCAGTTTAAGGGGTCCCTACGAGCAGTACTTC.

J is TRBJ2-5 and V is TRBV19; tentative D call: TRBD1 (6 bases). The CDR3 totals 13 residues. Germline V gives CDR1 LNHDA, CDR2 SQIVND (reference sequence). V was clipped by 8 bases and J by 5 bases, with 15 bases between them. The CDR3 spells CASGQGRAETQYF. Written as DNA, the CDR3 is TGTGCCAGTGGTCAGGGGCGAGCTGAGACCCAGTACTTC.

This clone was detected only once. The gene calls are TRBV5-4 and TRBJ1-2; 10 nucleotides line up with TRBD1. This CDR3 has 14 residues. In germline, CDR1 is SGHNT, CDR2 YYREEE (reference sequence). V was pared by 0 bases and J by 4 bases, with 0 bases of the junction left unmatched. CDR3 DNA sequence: TGTGCCAGCAGCTTGGGGGACAGGGGCTATGGCTACACCTTC. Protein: CASSLGDRGYGYTF.

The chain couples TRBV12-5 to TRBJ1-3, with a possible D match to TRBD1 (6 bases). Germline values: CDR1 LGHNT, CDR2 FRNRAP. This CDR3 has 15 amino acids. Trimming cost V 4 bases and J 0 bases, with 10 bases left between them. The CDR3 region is CASGSGHFSGNTIYF. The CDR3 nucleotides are TGTGCTAGTGGTTCGGGACACTTCTCTGGAAACACCATATATTTT.

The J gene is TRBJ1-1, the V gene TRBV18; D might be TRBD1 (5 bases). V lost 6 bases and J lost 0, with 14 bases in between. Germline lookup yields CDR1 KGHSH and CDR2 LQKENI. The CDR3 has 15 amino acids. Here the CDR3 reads CASSRAGVMNTEAFF. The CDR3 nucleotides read TGTGCCAGCTCCCGGGCGGGGGTAATGAACACTGAAGCTTTCTTT. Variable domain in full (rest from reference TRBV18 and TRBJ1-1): NAGVMQNPRHLVRRRGQEARLRCSPMKGHSHVYWYRQLPEEGLKFMVYLQKENIIDESGMPKERFSAEFPKEGPSILRIQQVVRGDSAAYFCASSRAGVMNTEAFFGQGTRLTVV.

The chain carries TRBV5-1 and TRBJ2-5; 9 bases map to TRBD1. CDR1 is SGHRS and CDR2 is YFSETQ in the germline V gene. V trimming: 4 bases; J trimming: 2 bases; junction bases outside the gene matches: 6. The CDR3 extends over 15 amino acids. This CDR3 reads CASSRLTGGQETQYF. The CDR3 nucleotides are TGCGCCAGCAGCCGGCTGACAGGGGGGCAAGAGACCCAGTACTTC.

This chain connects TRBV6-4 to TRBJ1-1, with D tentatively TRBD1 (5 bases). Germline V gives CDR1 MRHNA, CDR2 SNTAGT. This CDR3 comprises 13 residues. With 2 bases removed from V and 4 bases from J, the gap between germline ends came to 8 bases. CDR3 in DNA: TGTGCCAGCAGTGACGGGGGGAGCACTGAAGCTTTCTTT. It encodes CASSDGGSTEAFF.

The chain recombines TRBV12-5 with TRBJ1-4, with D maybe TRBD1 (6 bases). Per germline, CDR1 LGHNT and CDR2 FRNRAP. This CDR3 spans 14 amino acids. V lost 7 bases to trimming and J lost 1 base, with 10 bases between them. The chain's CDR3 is CASAGGQTNEKLFF. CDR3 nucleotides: TGTGCTAGTGCGGGGGGCCAAACTAATGAAAAACTGTTTTTT.

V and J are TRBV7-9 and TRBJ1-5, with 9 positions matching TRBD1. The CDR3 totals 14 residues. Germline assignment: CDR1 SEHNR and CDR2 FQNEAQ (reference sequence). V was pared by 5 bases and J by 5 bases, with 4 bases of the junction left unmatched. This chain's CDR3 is CASSRGQGDQPQHF. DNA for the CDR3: TGTGCCAGCAGCCGGGGACAGGGAGATCAGCCCCAGCATTTT.

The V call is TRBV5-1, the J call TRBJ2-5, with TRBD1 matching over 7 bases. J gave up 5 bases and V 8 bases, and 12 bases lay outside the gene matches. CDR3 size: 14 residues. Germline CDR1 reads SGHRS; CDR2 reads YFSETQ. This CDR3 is CARTTGAFRETQYF. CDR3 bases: TGCGCCAGGACCACAGGGGCCTTTAGGGAGACCCAGTACTTC.

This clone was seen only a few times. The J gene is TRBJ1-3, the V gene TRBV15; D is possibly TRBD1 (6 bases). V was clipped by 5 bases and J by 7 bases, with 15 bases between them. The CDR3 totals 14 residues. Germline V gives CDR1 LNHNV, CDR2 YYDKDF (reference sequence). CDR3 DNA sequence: TGTGCCACCAGCCCGATATCAGGGGCCAACACCATATATTTT. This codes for CATSPISGANTIYF.

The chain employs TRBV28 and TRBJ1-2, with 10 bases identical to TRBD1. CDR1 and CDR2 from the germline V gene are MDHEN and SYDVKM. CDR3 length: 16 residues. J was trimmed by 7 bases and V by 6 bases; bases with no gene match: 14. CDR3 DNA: TGTGCCAGCAGCCGCCCTGGGACAGGGGCTGGTGGTGGCTACACCTTC. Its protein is CASSRPGTGAGGGYTF.

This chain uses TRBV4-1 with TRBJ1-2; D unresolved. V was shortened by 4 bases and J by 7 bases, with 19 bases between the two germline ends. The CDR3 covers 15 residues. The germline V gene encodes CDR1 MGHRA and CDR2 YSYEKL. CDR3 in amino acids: CASSRPRSGISGYTF. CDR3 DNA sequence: TGCGCCAGCAGCCGGCCCCGGAGCGGAATATCTGGCTACACCTTC.

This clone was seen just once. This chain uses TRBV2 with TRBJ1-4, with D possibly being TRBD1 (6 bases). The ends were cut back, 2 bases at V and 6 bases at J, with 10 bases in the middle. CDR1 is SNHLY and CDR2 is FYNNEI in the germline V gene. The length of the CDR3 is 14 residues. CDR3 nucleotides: TGTGCCAGCAGTGAACACAGGGCCGATGAAAAACTGTTTTTT. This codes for CASSEHRADEKLFF.

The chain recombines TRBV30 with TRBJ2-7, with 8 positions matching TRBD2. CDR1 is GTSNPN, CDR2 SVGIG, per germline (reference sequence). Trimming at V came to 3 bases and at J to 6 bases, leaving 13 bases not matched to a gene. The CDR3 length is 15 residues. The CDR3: CAWSRLALWESEQYF. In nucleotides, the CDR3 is TGTGCCTGGAGCAGACTAGCGCTTTGGGAAAGCGAGCAGTACTTC.

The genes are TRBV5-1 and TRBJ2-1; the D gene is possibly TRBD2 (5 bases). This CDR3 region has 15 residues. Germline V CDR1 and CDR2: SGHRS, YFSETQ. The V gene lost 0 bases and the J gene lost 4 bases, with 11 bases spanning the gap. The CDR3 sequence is CASSLEGGPYNEQFF. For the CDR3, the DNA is TGCGCCAGCAGCTTGGAAGGCGGGCCGTACAATGAGCAGTTCTTC.

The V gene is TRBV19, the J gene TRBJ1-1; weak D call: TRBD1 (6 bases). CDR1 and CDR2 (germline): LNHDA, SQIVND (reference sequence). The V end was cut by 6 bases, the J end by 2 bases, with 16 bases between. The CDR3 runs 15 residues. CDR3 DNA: TGTGCCAGTAGGTCATCGGGACAAGAAAACACTGAAGCTTTCTTT. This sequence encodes CASRSSGQENTEAFF.

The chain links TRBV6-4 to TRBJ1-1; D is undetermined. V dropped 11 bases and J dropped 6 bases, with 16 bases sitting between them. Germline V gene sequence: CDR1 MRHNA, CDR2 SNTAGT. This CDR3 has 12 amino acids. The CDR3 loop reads CAGRAKWAEAFF. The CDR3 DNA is TGTGCCGGGAGGGCCAAGTGGGCTGAAGCTTTCTTT.